This T cell receptor (beta chain) originates from a study of memory CD4+ T cells and cytomegalovirus serostatus. Study as a whole: Healthy Belgian adult donors included roughly ten CMV-positive and around 25 CMV-negative people. Whole-study findings and limits: Suggested: most of the CMV-linked TCR signature lies in CD4+ memory cells. A US-trained random forest predicted CMV serostatus with median AUC about 0.92.

The germline V gene encodes CDR1 ENHRY and CDR2 SYGVKD. V shed 5 bases and J 3 bases; nucleotides not matched to a gene: 4. The CDR3 contains 16 residues. About this clone: The antigen remains undetermined.

The sort gate was single viable CD3+CD4+CD8-CD45RO+ cells for memory CD4+ T cells. CMV serostatus came from serum IgG against pp150, pp28, p38, p52. Sequencing used immunoSEQ multiplex PCR; TCRdb keeps in-frame clones, though not all of them. Of around 63,000 clones in the sample, roughly 76% were seen once. Sequenced material: memory CD4+ T cells from blood. This clonotype was sampled from an adult in good health and CMV-seropositive. The V call is TRBV10-3, the J call TRBJ2-1, with 13 nucleotides matching TRBD2. Here the CDR3 DNA reads TGTGCCATCAGTCGGACTAGCGGGGGACGCTACAATGAGCAGTTCTTC. It encodes CAISRTSGGRYNEQFF.